The 20 T cell receptor beta chains reported below all come from one sample, sequenced in a study of naive and memory T cell subsets. Study-level points and caveats: Especially in CD8 cells, naive repertoires contained a few larger clonotypes, possibly CD45RA-re-expressing memory cells.

The beta constant-region primer was an equimolar mix of two oligonucleotides covering TRBC1 and TRBC2. Nested alpha and beta constant-region primers with the SP2 primer drove four PCR rounds on ligated cDNA. TCRdb called the UMI-ligation and nested PCR reads again in MiXCR, with one record for every CDR3 protein. The data contain under 150,000 distinct CDR3 sequences, about a fifth of them singletons. Their cognate antigens are unknown. The sample comprised naive CD8+ T cells from blood. The receptors shown here come from a human donor in good health.

The gene calls are TRBV12-3 or TRBV12-4 and TRBJ2-1; TRBD2 agrees at 9 bases. This CDR3 is built from 15 residues. Unmatched junction bases numbered 11, after V lost 6 bases and J lost 8 bases. CDR3 protein: CASSDSGSSPHEQFF. The CDR3 DNA reads as TGTGCCAGCAGCGATAGCGGGAGTTCCCCCCATGAGCAGTTCTTC.

There are a few counts of this clonotype. This chain connects TRBV7-2 to TRBJ2-1; D remains ambiguous. V lost 3 bases, J lost 10 bases, and 13 bases lay in between. This CDR3 contains 13 residues. From germline, CDR1 is SGHTA and CDR2 FQGNSA. CDR3 amino acids: CASSFSLSGEQFF. The CDR3 DNA reads TGTGCCAGCAGCTTCTCCCTTTCTGGCGAGCAGTTCTTC.

The chain links TRBV5-1 to TRBJ2-4, with a weak D call TRBD1 (7 bases). V lost 1 base to trimming and J lost 8 bases, with 16 bases between them. This CDR3 contains 15 residues. In germline, CDR1 is SGHRS, CDR2 YFSETQ. CDR3 nucleotides: TGCGCCAGCAGCTTGTTTTACAGGGGAGGTGACATTCAGTACTTC. Translated: CASSLFYRGGDIQYF.

This sequence joins TRBV14 and TRBJ2-1, with TRBD2 as a possible D gene (5 bases). This CDR3 is 14 amino acids long. Trimming took off 5 bases at V and 8 bases at J, with 16 bases between the two ends. Germline-derived CDR1 and CDR2 are SGHDN and FVKESK. The CDR3 protein is CASSFRTAGDEQFF. CDR3 DNA sequence: TGTGCCAGCAGCTTTCGGACTGCTGGCGATGAGCAGTTCTTC.

This clonotype was detected only a few times. The chain links TRBV28 to TRBJ2-1; no clear D. In germline, CDR1 is MDHEN, CDR2 SYDVKM. CDR3 size: 12 residues. Deletions cut 6 bases from V and 9 bases from J, with 12 bases between. CDR3 region: CASSPSPSEQFF. CDR3 bases: TGTGCCAGCAGCCCGTCGCCGAGTGAGCAGTTCTTC.

This clonotype was detected a few times. This chain joins TRBV28 and TRBJ2-5, with 9 bases that match TRBD2. The junction had 3 bases not matched to a gene; V was cut back by 2 bases and J by 2 bases. The CDR3 is made up of 15 amino acids. CDR1 and CDR2 (germline): MDHEN, SYDVKM. The CDR3 sequence is CASSLGTSSQETQYF. The CDR3 nucleotides read TGTGCCAGCAGTTTAGGGACTAGCAGTCAAGAGACCCAGTACTTC.

The chain joins TRBV6-5 to TRBJ2-7; D perhaps matches TRBD1 (6 bases). Germline CDR1 reads MNHEY; CDR2 reads SVGAGI. V lost 2 bases and J lost 0, with 8 bases in between. This CDR3 contains 14 residues. The DNA of the CDR3 is TGTGCCAGCAGTTACCAGGGGAGCTCCTACGAGCAGTACTTC. Translating gives CASSYQGSSYEQYF.

In its sample, this clonotype was seen many times. The CDR3: CASSWRESYEQYF. DNA of the CDR3: TGTGCCAGCAGTTGGCGGGAGTCCTACGAGCAGTACTTC. The gene calls are TRBV6-2 or TRBV6-3 and TRBJ2-7, with 7 bases matching TRBD2. The CDR3 length is 13 residues. V shed 4 bases, J shed 1 base, and the junction held 1 base outside the gene matches. Germline V gene sequence: CDR1 MNHEY, CDR2 SVGEGT.

This chain uses TRBV4-1 with TRBJ1-2; TRBD1 is a possible D gene (5 bases). Trimming left V 5 bases short and J 6 bases short, with 7 bases between. CDR3 length: 11 amino acids. CDR1 and CDR2 (germline): MGHRA, YSYEKL. CDR3 nucleotide sequence: TGCGCCAGCAGCTTCAGGGATGGCTACACCTTC. Its protein is CASSFRDGYTF.

This chain connects TRBV27 to TRBJ2-7, with D unresolved. This CDR3 spans 14 amino acids. V was shortened by 1 base and J by 1 base, with 8 bases between the two germline ends. The germline V gene has CDR1 MNHEY and CDR2 SMNVEV (reference sequence). The CDR3 DNA is TGTGCCAGCAGTTTATACGGCACTTCCTACGAGCAGTACTTC. Protein product: CASSLYGTSYEQYF.

This clonotype turned up a few times. This rearrangement joins TRBV4-1 to TRBJ1-5; D unresolved. Germline V CDR1 and CDR2: MGHRA, YSYEKL. The V gene lost 0 bases and the J gene lost 0 bases, with 6 bases spanning the gap. This CDR3 has 15 amino acids. Here the CDR3 DNA reads TGCGCCAGCAGCCAAGAGTTATATAGCAATCAGCCCCAGCATTTT. Encoded protein: CASSQELYSNQPQHF.

The J gene is TRBJ1-5, the V gene TRBV12-3 or TRBV12-4; D not certain. Between the trimmed V and J ends, which lost 2 bases and 4 bases, there was a span of 9 bases. The CDR3 runs to 14 residues. The CDR3, as DNA: TGTGCCAGCAGTTTATTGTACGGGAATCAGCCCCAGCATTTT. Amino acid sequence: CASSLLYGNQPQHF.

This clonotype appeared a few times. The chain's CDR3 is CASSPYLKSSYEQYF. The CDR3 nucleotides read TGTGCCAGCAGCCCCTACCTGAAGTCGTCCTACGAGCAGTACTTC. The chain joins TRBV13 to TRBJ2-7, with D hard to call. V was clipped by 5 bases and J by 1 base, with 15 bases between them. The CDR3 has 15 amino acids. The germline CDR1 and CDR2 sequences are PRHDT and FYEKMQ (reference sequence).

This clonotype has just a few counts. The genes are TRBV5-1 and TRBJ2-3, with D possibly TRBD1 on 5 matching bases. CDR1 and CDR2 (germline): SGHRS, YFSETQ. CDR3 length equals 14 residues. Trimming took off 4 bases at V and 2 bases at J, with 11 bases between the two ends. CDR3 bases: TGCGCCAGCAGCACCCGACAGAACACAGATACGCAGTATTTT. Protein product: CASSTRQNTDTQYF.

This clonotype was observed a handful of times. The genes are TRBV15 and TRBJ2-1; no reliable D call. The CDR3 is 13 residues long. Trimming pared 3 bases from V and 8 bases from J, leaving 11 bases between. Germline-derived CDR1 and CDR2 are LNHNV and YYDKDF (reference sequence). CDR3 nucleotide sequence: TGTGCCACCAGCAGTCAAAACAGAGATGAGCAGTTCTTC. It is translated as CATSSQNRDEQFF.

This chain connects TRBV3-1 to TRBJ2-2; D uncertain. V shed 1 base and J shed 5 bases, with 17 bases lying between them. Germline V CDR1 and CDR2: LGHDT, YNNKEL (reference sequence). The CDR3 is 17 residues long. DNA of the CDR3: TGTGCCAGCAGCCAAGTCGGTCGGAGTGAGGCAACCGGGGAGCTGTTTTTT. It is translated as CASSQVGRSEATGELFF.

The rearrangement uses TRBV12-5 and TRBJ2-5; 8 bases fit TRBD1. There are 16 residues in the CDR3. V dropped 1 base and J dropped 2; count of bases not matched to a gene: 6. Germline V gene lookup returns CDR1 LGHNT and CDR2 FRNRAP. In DNA form, the CDR3 reads TGTGCTAGTGGTTTGGGCTGGGGACAGGCACAAGAGACCCAGTACTTC. This encodes CASGLGWGQAQETQYF.

V is TRBV6-6 and J is TRBJ2-5; perhaps TRBD2 as D (5 bases). CDR1 and CDR2 from the germline V gene are MNHNY and SVGAGI (reference sequence). The CDR3 loop spans 11 amino acids. V dropped 8 bases and J dropped 3 bases, with 7 bases sitting between them. The CDR3 nucleotides are TGTGCCAGCGACTACGAAGAGACCCAGTACTTC. It codes for CASDYEETQYF.

The sample holds a few counts of this clonotype. The chain is built from TRBV20-1 and TRBJ1-1; TRBD1 might be the D (5 bases). Germline loops: CDR1 DFQATT, CDR2 SNEGSKA (reference sequence). The CDR3 consists of 14 residues. Trimming shortened V by 0 bases and J by 9 bases, and 17 bases separated the two germline ends. The CDR3 sequence is CSARDQGIPVKAFF. CDR3 nucleotides: TGCAGTGCTAGAGATCAGGGTATCCCTGTGAAAGCTTTCTTT.

This clonotype was picked up many times. The chain recombines TRBV9 with TRBJ2-1; 10 bases are a match to TRBD2. The V gene's germline CDR1 is SGDLS and CDR2 YYNGEE. This CDR3 is built from 16 residues. The V segment lost 0 bases and the J segment 8 bases; nucleotides outside the gene matches: 8. The CDR3 DNA is TGTGCCAGCAGCGTAGACGGCCTAGCGGGAGAGGATGAGCAGTTCTTC. Translating gives CASSVDGLAGEDEQFF.